The sequence of this TCR beta chain was determined in a study of shared clonotypes between healthy human individuals (dated by TCRdb to about 2020). Study-wide context: A couple of women and three men aged 18 to 49 years were included in the cohort. The study deeply sequenced blood TCR repertoires of about five healthy adults to estimate repertoire size and the extent of clonotype sharing between individuals. For each donor, three plates each were used for CD4 naive and CD4 memory, two plates were used for CD8 naive, and one plate was used for CD8 memory. Between about 0.8 and 9.5 billion PBMCs per donor were obtained by leukapheresis. To increase sequencing depth and limit assay-specific biases, TCR repertoire library preparation and sequencing were carried out by different laboratories using diverse techniques.

CD8 naive samples were obtained by positive selection for CCR7 among CD45RO-negative cells, yielding a CD45RA+CCR7+ population from which TemRA cells were excluded. The donors were healthy, HIV-negative adults with no recently reported acute infections or vaccinations. All donors were Caucasian adults living in Nashville, Tennessee, USA. After blood collection by leukapheresis, PBMCs were isolated using Ficoll-Histopaque density gradient centrifugation and then cryopreserved in the vapor phase of liquid nitrogen. Analytical flow cytometry was used to check the purity and quantity of every magnetically sorted T cell population. From each sorted fraction, genomic DNA was isolated and quantified by UV absorbance on a Nanodrop 2000c. From its cysteine to its phenylalanine, the CDR3 spans 21 amino acids. Here the CDR3 DNA is all that survives: 63 bases in frame from base 1. TCR CDR3 regions were amplified from genomic DNA by multiplex PCR using the deep immunoSEQ assay. For each cell subset, the extracted genomic DNA was distributed evenly across all wells of several immunoSEQ 96-well plates, and each plate served as one replicate. For sorted subsets, approximately 210 ng genomic DNA, equal to 25,000 to 35,000 T cell genomes, was loaded into each replicate PCR. Purified libraries were measured with a Qubit 3.0 fluorometer, size-checked on a Bioanalyzer 2100, and measured again with the KAPA Library Quantification kit. Every immunoSEQ 96-well plate was sequenced on a separate single-read 150-cycle Illumina NextSeq 550 flow cell. The paper's data handling went like this. Because the immunoSEQ output included only junctional sequences and no quality scores, the filtering could not be the same as the filtering used for full-length reads. To assign V/J genes and CDR3, sequences were annotated using PyIR, a Python wrapper for IgBLAST v1.9, with IMGT germline references. Reads were filtered out if the reads had weak V/J assignments (E-value above 1e-6), no CDR3, stop codons, out-of-frame junctions, or ambiguous translated residues. V3J clonotypes were defined by identical inferred V gene, J gene, and CDR3 amino acid sequence. Percentage overlap between repertoires was calculated by dividing the number of shared unique clonotypes by the size of the smaller repertoire. Richness of each repertoire was evaluated using RTK rarefaction, the Chao1 estimator, and Recon v2.1 estimates of unobserved clonotypes. For all TCRbeta clonotypes obtained by the gDNA method from four donors, generation probabilities were computed with OLGA. TCRdb's version of the immuneACCESS table is confined to in-frame rearrangements and falls short of the full clone set. An unresolved V gene accounts for under half of the shortfall where checked; the remainder is of unknown origin. D and trimming come from the DNA, and the V and J calls and clone size come from that table. Across this sample there are around 2,100,000 clones, with less than 95% seen only once. The ten largest clones represent 1.2% of the sample.

General study outcomes and caveats: Larger estimated clonotype richness was generally found for naive subsets than for memory subsets. Sharing across a few donors was observed for about 5% of naive CD4, 3.5% of naive CD8, roughly 2.3% of memory CD4, and around 0.4% of memory CD8 clonotypes. Because the study included only a small number of donors, the genetic and exposure-history diversity represented was limited. Pairwise subsampling led to the expectation that sequencing depth would affect the degree of clonotype sharing among donors. Even with the large sequencing depth, rarefaction of the sorted-subset datasets indicated that sequencing was incomplete. Clonotypes shared by all four sorted-subset donors showed higher generation probabilities than non-shared clonotypes. Sampling was restricted to blood, and TCR repertoires in tissues likely differ from the TCR repertoires found in blood.

Comment on this clone: It has no known antigen specificity. No quality values exist for individual bases; no much larger clone is one base distant.

Specimen: naive CD8+ T cells sorted from blood. The cell subset or site label on this specimen signifies: CD45RA+CCR7+. The V gene is TRBV21-1 and the J gene is TRBJ2-7; no DNA check was done on the table's D call, TRBD2. TRBV21-1 is deemed a pseudogene. The sequence derives from a man in his late teens or twenties in good health. The DNA sequence reads TGTGCCAGCACCACATCCCCCGTTCACCAACCCGACGCGGGATACCGTGGCGAGCAGTACTTC. Protein translation: CASTTSPVHQPDAGYRGEQYF.